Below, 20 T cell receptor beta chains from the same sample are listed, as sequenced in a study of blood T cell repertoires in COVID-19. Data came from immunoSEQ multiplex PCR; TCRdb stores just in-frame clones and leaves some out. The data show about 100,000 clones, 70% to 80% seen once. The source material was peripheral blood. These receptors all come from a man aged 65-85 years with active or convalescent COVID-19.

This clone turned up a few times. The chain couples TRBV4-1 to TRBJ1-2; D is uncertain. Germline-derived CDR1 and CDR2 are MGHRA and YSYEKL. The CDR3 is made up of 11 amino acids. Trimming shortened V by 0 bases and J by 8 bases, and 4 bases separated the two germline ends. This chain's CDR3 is CASSQDRGYTF. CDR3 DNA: TGCGCCAGCAGCCAAGATCGGGGCTACACCTTC.

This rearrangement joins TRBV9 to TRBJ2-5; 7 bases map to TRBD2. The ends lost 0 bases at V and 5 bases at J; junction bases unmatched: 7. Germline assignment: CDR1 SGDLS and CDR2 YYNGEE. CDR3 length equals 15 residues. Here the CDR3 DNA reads TGTGCCAGCAGCGTAGGGGTCAGAGCGGGGGAGACCCAGTACTTC. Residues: CASSVGVRAGETQYF.

This chain's CDR3 is CASSPPGQETQYF. The CDR3, as DNA: TGTGCCAGCAGTCCCCCAGGGCAAGAGACCCAGTACTTC. The V and J genes are TRBV6-2 or TRBV6-3 and TRBJ2-5; maybe TRBD1 (5 bases). This CDR3 has 13 amino acids. The V end was cut by 5 bases, the J end by 2 bases, with 9 bases between. Germline assignment: CDR1 MNHEY and CDR2 SVGEGT.

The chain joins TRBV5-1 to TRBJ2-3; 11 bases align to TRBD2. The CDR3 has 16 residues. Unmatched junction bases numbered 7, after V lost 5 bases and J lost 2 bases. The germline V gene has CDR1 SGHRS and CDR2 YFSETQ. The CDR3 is CASRSGTSGPTDTQYF. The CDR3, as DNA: TGCGCCAGCAGGTCCGGGACTAGCGGTCCCACAGATACGCAGTATTTT.

The CDR3 DNA reads TGTGCCTGGAACGTAAGGACAGATCAGCCCCAGCATTTT. Residues: CAWNVRTDQPQHF. J is TRBJ1-5 and V is TRBV30; possible D gene TRBD1, 6 bases. Germline loops: CDR1 GTSNPN, CDR2 SVGIG (reference sequence). CDR3 length: 13 residues. Trimming pared 4 bases from V and 5 bases from J, leaving 12 bases between.

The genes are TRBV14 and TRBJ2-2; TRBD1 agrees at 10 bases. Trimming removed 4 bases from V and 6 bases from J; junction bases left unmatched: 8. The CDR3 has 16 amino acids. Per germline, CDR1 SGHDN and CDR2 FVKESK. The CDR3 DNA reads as TGTGCCAGCAGCCCTCCGGGACAGGGGTCCGCCGGGGAGCTGTTTTTT. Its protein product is CASSPPGQGSAGELFF. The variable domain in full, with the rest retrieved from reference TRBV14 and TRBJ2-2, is EAGVTQFPSHSVIEKGQTVTLRCDPISGHDNLYWYRRVMGKEIKFLLHFVKESKQDESGMPNNRFLAERTGGTYSTLKVQPAELEDSGVYFCASSPPGQGSAGELFFGEGSRLTVL.

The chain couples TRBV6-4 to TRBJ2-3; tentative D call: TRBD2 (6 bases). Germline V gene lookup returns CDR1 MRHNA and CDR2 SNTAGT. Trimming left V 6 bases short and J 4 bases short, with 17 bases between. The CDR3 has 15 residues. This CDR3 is CASSPEGTAADTQYF. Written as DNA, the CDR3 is TGTGCCAGCAGCCCGGAGGGGACCGCCGCAGATACGCAGTATTTT.

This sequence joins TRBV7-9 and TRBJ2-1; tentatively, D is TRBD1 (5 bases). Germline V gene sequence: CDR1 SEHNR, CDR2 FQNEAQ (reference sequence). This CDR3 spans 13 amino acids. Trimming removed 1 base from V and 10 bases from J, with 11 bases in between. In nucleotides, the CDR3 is TGTGCCAGCAGCTTAGAAGGGGATCGGGAGCAGTTCTTC. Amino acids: CASSLEGDREQFF.

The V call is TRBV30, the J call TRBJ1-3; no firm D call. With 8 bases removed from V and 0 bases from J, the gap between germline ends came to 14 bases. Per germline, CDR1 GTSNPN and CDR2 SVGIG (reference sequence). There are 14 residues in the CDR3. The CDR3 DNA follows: TGTGCCCGGACCGGGAGTTTCTCTGGAAACACCATATATTTT. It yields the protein CARTGSFSGNTIYF.

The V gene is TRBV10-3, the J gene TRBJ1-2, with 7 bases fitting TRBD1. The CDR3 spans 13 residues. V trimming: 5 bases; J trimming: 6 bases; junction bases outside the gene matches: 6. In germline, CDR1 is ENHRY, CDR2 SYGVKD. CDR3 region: CAISRDSLHGYTF. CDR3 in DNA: TGTGCCATCAGTAGGGACAGCCTCCATGGCTACACCTTC.

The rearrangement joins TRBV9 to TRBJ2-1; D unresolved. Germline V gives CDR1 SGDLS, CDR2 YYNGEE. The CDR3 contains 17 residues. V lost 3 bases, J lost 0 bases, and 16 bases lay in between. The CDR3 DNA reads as TGTGCCAGCAGCGCTCAGACACTGATCACCTCCTACAATGAGCAGTTCTTC. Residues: CASSAQTLITSYNEQFF.

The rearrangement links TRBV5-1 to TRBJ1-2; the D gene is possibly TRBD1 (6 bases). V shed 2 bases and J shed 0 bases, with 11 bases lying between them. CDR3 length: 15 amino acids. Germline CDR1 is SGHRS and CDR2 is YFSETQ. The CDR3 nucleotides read TGCGCCAGCAGCTTAATGGGGGCTTCTAACTATGGCTACACCTTC. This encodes CASSLMGASNYGYTF.

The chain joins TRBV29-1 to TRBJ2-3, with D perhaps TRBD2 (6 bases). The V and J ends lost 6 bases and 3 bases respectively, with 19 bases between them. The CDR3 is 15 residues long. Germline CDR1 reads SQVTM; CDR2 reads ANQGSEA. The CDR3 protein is CSVTGGASATDTQYF. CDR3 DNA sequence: TGCAGCGTAACCGGCGGAGCTAGCGCAACAGATACGCAGTATTTT.

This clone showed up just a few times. As DNA, the CDR3 is TGTGCCAGCAACCCAACAGGGTTCCAAGAGACCCAGTACTTC. Its protein product is CASNPTGFQETQYF. This sequence joins TRBV9 and TRBJ2-5, with TRBD1 as a possible D gene (6 bases). Looked up from germline, CDR1 is SGDLS and CDR2 is YYNGEE. This CDR3 has 14 residues. V lost 6 bases and J lost 1, with 13 bases in between.

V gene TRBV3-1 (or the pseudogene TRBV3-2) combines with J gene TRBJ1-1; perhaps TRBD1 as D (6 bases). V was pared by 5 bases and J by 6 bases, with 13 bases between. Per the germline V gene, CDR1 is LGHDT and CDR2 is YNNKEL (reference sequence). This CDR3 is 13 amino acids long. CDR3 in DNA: TGTGCCAGCAGCGCAGGGGTAGGGTCTGAAGCTTTCTTT. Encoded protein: CASSAGVGSEAFF.

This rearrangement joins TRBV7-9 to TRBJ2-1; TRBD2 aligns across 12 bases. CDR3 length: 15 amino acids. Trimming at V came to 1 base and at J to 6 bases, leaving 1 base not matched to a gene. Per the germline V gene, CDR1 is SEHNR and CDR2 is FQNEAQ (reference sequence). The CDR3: CASSLVTSGSNEQFF. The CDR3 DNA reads TGTGCCAGCAGCTTAGTGACTAGCGGGAGCAATGAGCAGTTCTTC.

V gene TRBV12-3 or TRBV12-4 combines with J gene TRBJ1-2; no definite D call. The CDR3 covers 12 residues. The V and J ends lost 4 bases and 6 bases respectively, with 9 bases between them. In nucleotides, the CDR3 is TGTGCCAGCAGTTATACAGTAGATGGCTACACCTTC. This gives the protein CASSYTVDGYTF.

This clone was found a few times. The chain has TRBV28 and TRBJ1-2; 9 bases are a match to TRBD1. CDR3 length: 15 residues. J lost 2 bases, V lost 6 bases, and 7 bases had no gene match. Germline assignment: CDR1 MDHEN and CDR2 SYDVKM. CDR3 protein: CASRYGGQGNYGYTF. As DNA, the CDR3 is TGTGCCAGCAGGTACGGTGGACAGGGGAACTATGGCTACACCTTC.

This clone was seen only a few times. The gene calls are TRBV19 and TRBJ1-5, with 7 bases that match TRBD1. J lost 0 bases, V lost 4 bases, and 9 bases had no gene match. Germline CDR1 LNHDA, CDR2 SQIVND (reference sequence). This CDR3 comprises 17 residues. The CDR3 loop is CASSSTGARYSNQPQHF. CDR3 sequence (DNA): TGTGCCAGTAGTAGTACAGGGGCCCGATATAGCAATCAGCCCCAGCATTTT.

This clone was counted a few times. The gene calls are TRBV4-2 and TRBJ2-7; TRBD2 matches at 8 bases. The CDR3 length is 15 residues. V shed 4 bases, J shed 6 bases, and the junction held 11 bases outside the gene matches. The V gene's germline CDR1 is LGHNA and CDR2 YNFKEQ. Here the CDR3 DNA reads TGTGCCAGCAGCCTGCAACGGGGGGGCGCGGCCGAGCAGTACTTC. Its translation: CASSLQRGGAAEQYF.